This TCR beta chain emerged from a study of blood T cell repertoires in COVID-19. Study-level information: Spain, Italy and the United States supplied samples that represented acute and convalescent COVID-19.

Trimming removed 4 bases from V and 1 base from J; junction bases left unmatched: 7. The CDR3 is made up of 16 amino acids. CDR1 SGHRS and CDR2 YFSETQ come from the germline V gene. Libraries were prepared by immunoSEQ multiplex PCR; TCRdb keeps only in-frame clonotypes and omits some of them. The data show approximately 58,000 clones, more than 80% seen once. The sequence derives from a man aged 55 to 69 with COVID-19, enrolled during active disease. The sequencing input was peripheral blood. The V and J genes are TRBV5-1 and TRBJ2-3; 9 bases fit TRBD1. This CDR3 is CASSGGTGLGTDTQYF. The CDR3 DNA sequence: TGCGCCAGCAGCGGGGGGACAGGGCTCGGCACAGATACGCAGTATTTT. Using reference TRBV5-1 and TRBJ2-3 for the parts outside the CDR3, the full variable domain is KAGVTQTPRYLIKTRGQQVTLSCSPISGHRSVSWYQQTPGQGLQFLFEYFSETQRNKGNFPGRFSGRQFSNSRSEMNVSTLELGDSALYLCASSGGTGLGTDTQYFGPGTRLTVL.